These T cell receptor beta chains were read from a single sample in a study of blood T cell repertoires in COVID-19. Data came from immunoSEQ multiplex PCR; TCRdb stores just in-frame clones and leaves some out. The table shows fewer than 700,000 clones, with about 88% occurring only once. The specimen sequenced was peripheral blood. Receptors were obtained from a woman aged 50 to 65 with COVID-19, enrolled during active disease. Both conserved end residues are part of each CDR3. A D gene is named only where the DNA matches it firmly. Size values are once, few and many counts, or a class for expanded clones, and some rows have none.

v_gene	abundance	j_gene	d_gene	CDR3nt	CDR3aa
TRBV5-1	once	TRBJ1-6	TRBD1	TGCGCCAGCAGCTTCGACAGGGGGCAATCACCCCTCCACTTT	CASSFDRGQSPLHF
TRBV6-1	-	TRBJ1-4	-	TGTGCCAGCAGTGATGCGGGGGCGGTTGGAGAAAAACTGTTTTTT	CASSDAGAVGEKLFF
TRBV10-3	-	TRBJ2-1	-	TGTGCCATCGCTCTAGTGGGGAGCTCCTACAATGAGCAGTTCTTC	CAIALVGSSYNEQFF
TRBV3-1/TRBV3-2	-	TRBJ1-4	-	TGTGCCAGCAGCCAATTCGGGGGGCGGCGTGAAAAACTGTTTTTT	CASSQFGGRREKLFF
TRBV5-1	-	TRBJ1-1	-	TGCGCCAGCAGCTTGGCCGGAGGGGATCCGAGTAGTCCTGAAGCTTTCTTT	CASSLAGGDPSSPEAFF
TRBV7-2	few	TRBJ1-4	-	TGTGCCAGCAGCTTAAAAGGGGGTCGGGAAAAACTGTTTTTT	CASSLKGGREKLFF
TRBV29-1	-	TRBJ1-2	-	TGCAGCGTTGATCAACAGAACTATGGCTACACCTTC	CSVDQQNYGYTF
TRBV5-1	-	TRBJ1-2	TRBD1	TGCGCCAGCAGCCTGGGACAGGGAGGCTATGGCTACACCTTC	CASSLGQGGYGYTF
TRBV5-1	-	TRBJ2-1	-	TGCGCCAGCGGAGGAGTGGCGGGCGATGAGCAGTTCTTC	CASGGVAGDEQFF
TRBV6-1	-	TRBJ1-2	-	TGTGCCAGCAGTGAAGACGCCACTTTTACCTATGGCTACACCTTC	CASSEDATFTYGYTF
TRBV18	few	TRBJ1-1	TRBD1	TGTGCCAGCTCAGCTCGACAGGGTCCTAACACTGAAGCTTTCTTT	CASSARQGPNTEAFF